The rows below give T cell receptor beta chains drawn from one sample of a study of blood T cell repertoires in COVID-19. The table came from immunoSEQ multiplex PCR; TCRdb's copy has only in-frame clones and leaves some out. The profile covers 84,000 or so clones, with roughly 80% appearing a single time and approximately 12% taken by the ten largest. Sample: peripheral blood. The receptors originated from a woman in her thirties or forties with active or convalescent COVID-19. CDR3s include the opening cysteine and the closing phenylalanine or tryptophan. The D gene is left open where the match is weak. Clone size is not always given. Where it is, it says once, few, many or a class for expanded clones.

V	size	J	D	CDR3	DNA
TRBV7-9	.	TRBJ1-5	TRBD1	CASTKGTDNQPQHF	TGTGCCAGCACAAAAGGGACAGACAATCAGCCCCAGCATTTT
TRBV2	.	TRBJ1-5	TRBD1	CASKDRRGNQPQHF	TGTGCCAGCAAGGACAGGAGGGGCAATCAGCCCCAGCATTTT
TRBV29-1	.	TRBJ2-2	.	CSVDTNTGELFF	TGCAGCGTTGACACGAACACCGGGGAGCTGTTTTTT
TRBV16	.	TRBJ2-6	.	CASSQSSPSSGANVLTF	TGTGCCAGCAGCCAATCCTCACCGAGCTCTGGGGCCAACGTCCTGACTTTC
TRBV10-3	many	TRBJ2-6	.	CAISEPGAQSGANVLTF	TGTGCCATCAGTGAGCCAGGGGCCCAATCTGGGGCCAACGTCCTGACTTTC
TRBV29-1	.	TRBJ2-5	TRBD2	CSVDAGEETQYF	TGCAGCGTTGATGCGGGGGAAGAGACCCAGTACTTC
TRBV4-1	.	TRBJ2-6	.	CASSQENLGVGANVLTF	TGCGCCAGCAGCCAAGAAAATCTCGGGGTCGGGGCCAACGTCCTGACTTTC
TRBV5-1	once	TRBJ2-4	TRBD1	CASSLDRGAKNIQYF	TGCGCCAGCAGCTTAGACAGGGGTGCCAAAAACATTCAGTACTTC
TRBV5-8	.	TRBJ2-4	.	CASSPGGWENIQYF	TGTGCCAGCAGCCCCGGGGGTTGGGAAAACATTCAGTACTTC
TRBV5-1	.	TRBJ2-3	.	CASTRQAFITDTQYF	TGCGCCAGCACCCGACAGGCCTTCATCACAGATACGCAGTATTTT
TRBV7-3	.	TRBJ2-1	TRBD1	CASSPTGGSSYNEQFF	TGTGCCAGCAGCCCGACAGGGGGAAGCTCCTACAATGAGCAGTTCTTC
TRBV10-3	.	TRBJ1-1	.	CAISGGTEAFF	TGTGCCATCTCCGGCGGCACTGAAGCTTTCTTT
TRBV9	.	TRBJ2-2	TRBD2	CASSVRRGGAGTGELFF	TGTGCCAGCAGCGTACGTCGCGGGGGGGCGGGGACCGGGGAGCTGTTTTTT
TRBV7-8	.	TRBJ1-1	TRBD1	CASSFRTGGDAEAFF	TGTGCCAGCAGCTTTCGGACAGGGGGTGATGCTGAAGCTTTCTTT
TRBV9	.	TRBJ2-7	.	CASSVVPGGYEQYF	TGTGCCAGCAGCGTAGTACCCGGAGGTTACGAGCAGTACTTC
TRBV7-2	few	TRBJ2-1	.	CASSLRLGGVSDNEQFF	TGTGCCAGCAGCTTACGCCTCGGGGGAGTTTCGGACAATGAGCAGTTCTTC
TRBV5-5	few	TRBJ1-3	TRBD1	CASSLGAGQGLGNTIYF	TGTGCCAGCAGCTTGGGCGCGGGACAGGGTCTGGGAAACACCATATATTTT
TRBV7-3	.	TRBJ2-1	TRBD1	CASSLWYLNRGASYNEQFF	TGTGCCAGCAGCTTATGGTACCTAAACAGGGGGGCGTCCTACAATGAGCAGTTCTTC
TRBV23-1	once	TRBJ1-5	.	CASSQSSGDPPGASFNQPQHF	TGCGCCAGCAGTCAATCGTCAGGGGACCCGCCAGGGGCCTCGTTCAATCAGCCCCAGCATTTT
TRBV7-2	.	TRBJ2-7	TRBD1	CASGLTGTGTYEQYF	TGTGCCAGCGGACTTACCGGGACAGGCACCTACGAGCAGTACTTC
TRBV28	.	TRBJ2-5	.	CASSPYRERETQYF	TGTGCCAGCAGTCCGTACAGGGAGAGAGAGACCCAGTACTTC
TRBV7-2	.	TRBJ2-7	.	CASSFGSYEQYF	TGTGCCAGCAGCTTCGGGAGCTACGAGCAGTACTTC
TRBV7-3	.	TRBJ1-2	.	CASSLEAGNGYTF	TGTGCCAGCAGCTTAGAGGCAGGGAATGGCTACACCTTC
TRBV10-3	.	TRBJ1-2	TRBD1	CAIRGTEGAHGYTF	TGTGCCATCAGAGGAACGGAGGGGGCCCATGGCTACACCTTC
TRBV4-2	.	TRBJ2-3	.	CASSQDGPGLGMGQSSDTQYF	TGTGCCAGCAGCCAAGATGGACCAGGGTTGGGGATGGGCCAGAGTTCAGATACGCAGTATTTT